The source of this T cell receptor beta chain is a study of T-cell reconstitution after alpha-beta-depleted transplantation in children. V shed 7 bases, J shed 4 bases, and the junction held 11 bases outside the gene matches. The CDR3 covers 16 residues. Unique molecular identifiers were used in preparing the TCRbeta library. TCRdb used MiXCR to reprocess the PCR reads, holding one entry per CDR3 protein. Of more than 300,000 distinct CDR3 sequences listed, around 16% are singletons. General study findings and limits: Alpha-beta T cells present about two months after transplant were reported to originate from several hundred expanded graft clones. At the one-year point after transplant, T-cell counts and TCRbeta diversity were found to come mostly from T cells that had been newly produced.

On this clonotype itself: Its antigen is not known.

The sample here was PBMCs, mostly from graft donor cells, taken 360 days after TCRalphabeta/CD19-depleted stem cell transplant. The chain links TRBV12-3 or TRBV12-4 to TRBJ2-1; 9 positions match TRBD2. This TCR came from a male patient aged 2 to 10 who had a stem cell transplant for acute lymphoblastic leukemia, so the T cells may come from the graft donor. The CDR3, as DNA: TGTGCCAGCACCTTTCAGGGACTAGCTCCATACAATGAGCAGTTCTTC. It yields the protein CASTFQGLAPYNEQFF.